The 2 T cell receptor beta chains given below trace back to one sample, sequenced in a study of blood T cell repertoires in COVID-19. The table came from immunoSEQ multiplex PCR; TCRdb's copy has only in-frame clones and leaves some out. This sample has over 70,000 clones, with approximately 80% found just once. Material for sequencing was peripheral blood. Every receptor here comes from a woman of 80 years or more with acute or convalescent COVID-19.

This rearrangement joins TRBV6-6 to TRBJ2-7; 9 bases are shared with TRBD2. After removal of 2 bases from V and 1 base from J, the junction contained 6 bases not matched to a gene. The CDR3 length is 16 residues. Germline lookup yields CDR1 MNHNY and CDR2 SVGAGI (reference sequence). CDR3 residues: CASSYRAGGGSYEQYF. The CDR3 DNA reads as TGTGCCAGCAGTTACAGAGCGGGGGGAGGTTCCTACGAGCAGTACTTC.

The V call is TRBV9, the J call TRBJ2-6; D perhaps matches TRBD2 (5 bases). CDR3 length: 17 amino acids. CDR1 SGDLS and CDR2 YYNGEE come from the germline V gene. V was shortened by 0 bases and J by 1 base, with 11 bases between the two germline ends. CDR3 coding DNA: TGTGCCAGCAGCGTAGTCTCCCGCGGGTCTGGGGCCAACGTCCTGACTTTC. It specifies CASSVVSRGSGANVLTF.